The 29 T cell receptor beta chains below were found in one sample sequenced in a study of molecular identifiers for immune sequencing clone quantification. TCRdb independently ran MiXCR on the PCR reads; one entry per CDR3 protein. This table holds around 460,000 distinct CDR3 sequences, less than 30% found once. The specimen was naive CD8+ T cells from blood, with Jurkat cell RNA spiked in. Subset here: FACS-sorted CD8+CD4-CCR7+CD45RA+ naive T cells. These TCRs come from a human donor in good health. Some libraries in this study had Jurkat cell RNA spiked in.

The chain links TRBV5-5 to TRBJ1-5, with D maybe TRBD1 (5 bases). CDR1 is SGHKS, CDR2 YYEKEE, per germline (reference sequence). The CDR3 has 15 amino acids. Between the trimmed V and J ends, which lost 2 bases and 0 bases, there was a span of 9 bases. CDR3 amino acids: CASSFTDNSNQPQHF. Written as DNA, the CDR3 is TGTGCCAGCAGCTTCACGGACAATAGCAATCAGCCCCAGCATTTT. Using reference TRBV5-5 and TRBJ1-5 for the parts outside the CDR3, the full variable domain is DAGVTQSPTHLIKTRGQQVTLRCSPISGHKSVSWYQQVLGQGPQFIFQYYEKEERGRGNFPDRFSARQFPNYSSELNVNALLLGDSALYLCASSFTDNSNQPQHFGDGTRLSIL.

The chain carries TRBV6-2 or TRBV6-3 and TRBJ2-6, with a weak D call TRBD1 (6 bases). V lost 8 bases and J lost 8, with 25 bases in between. CDR3 length equals 17 residues. CDR1 is MNHEY and CDR2 is SVGEGT in the germline V gene. The CDR3 nucleotides read TGTGCCAGCTGTCACCCCGGGACACTCTCCGGGCCCAACGTCCTGACTTTC. Translating it yields CASCHPGTLSGPNVLTF.

Details on this clonotype: A much larger clone lies one base from this, so it may be a read error. The chain combines TRBV7-9 with TRBJ2-7, with D maybe TRBD2 (5 bases). V shed 5 bases and J shed 0 bases, with 14 bases lying between them. In germline, CDR1 is SEHNR, CDR2 FQNEAQ (reference sequence). This CDR3 comprises 15 residues. The CDR3 loop is CASSHGLSRSYEQYF. The CDR3 nucleotides are TGTGCCAGCAGCCACGGACTCTCGCGCTCCTACGAGCAGTACTTC. The whole variable domain, filled in from reference TRBV7-9 and TRBJ2-7, reads DTGVSQNPRHKITKRGQNVTFRCDPISEHNRLYWYRQTLGQGPEFLTYFQNEAQLEKSRLLSDRFSAERPKGSFSTLEIQRTEQGDSAMYLCASSHGLSRSYEQYFGPGTRLTVT.

In regard to this clonotype: Given a much more abundant clone one base away, this may be a read error. The rearrangement joins TRBV29-1 to TRBJ1-1, with TRBD1 as a possible D gene (5 bases). From germline, CDR1 is SQVTM and CDR2 ANQGSEA. This CDR3 spans 13 amino acids. The CDR3 spells CSVEDRSGTEALF. CDR3 nucleotides: TGCAGCGTTGAAGATAGAAGTGGGACTGAAGCTCTCTTT.

The CDR3 sequence: CASSPEVFSGANVLTF. The CDR3 nucleotides read TGTGCCAGCAGCCCCGAAGTGTTCTCTGGGGCCAACGTCCTGACTTTC. The rearrangement links TRBV14 to TRBJ2-6, with D uncertain. Germline V lookup: CDR1 SGHDN, CDR2 FVKESK. This CDR3 spans 16 amino acids. The germline V and J ends were trimmed by 4 bases and 0 bases, with 10 bases remaining between them.

The chain combines TRBV12-3 or TRBV12-4 with TRBJ1-1, with no clear D. Trimming left V 6 bases short and J 1 base short, with 15 bases between. The CDR3 is 15 residues long. CDR3 protein: CASSRLKTSNTEAFF. CDR3 bases: TGTGCCAGCAGCCGATTAAAGACATCGAACACTGAAGCTTTCTTT.

Details on this clonotype: As the CDR3 is not closed by the conserved phenylalanine or tryptophan, this likely results from a read error. This sequence joins TRBV2 and TRBJ2-2; D is unclear. Trimming cost V 6 bases and J 4 bases, with 15 bases left between them. Germline CDR1 is SNHLY and CDR2 is FYNNEI. This CDR3 spans 15 amino acids. CDR3 DNA: TGTGCCAGCAGGTACAGAGGCTCTTTCACCGGGGAGCTGTTTCTT. Encoded protein: CASRYRGSFTGELFL.

The V and J genes are TRBV9 and TRBJ2-2; D perhaps matches TRBD2 (5 bases). CDR3 length: 17 amino acids. CDR1 SGDLS and CDR2 YYNGEE come from the germline V gene. Trimming took off 1 base at V and 4 bases at J, with 17 bases between the two ends. The CDR3 loop is CASSVYSRAESTGELFF. The CDR3 DNA reads TGTGCCAGCAGCGTATATTCGCGAGCGGAATCCACCGGGGAGCTGTTTTTT. Using reference TRBV9 and TRBJ2-2 for the parts outside the CDR3, the full variable domain is DSGVTQTPKHLITATGQRVTLRCSPRSGDLSVYWYQQSLDQGLQFLIQYYNGEERAKGNILERFSAQQFPDLHSELNLSSLELGDSALYFCASSVYSRAESTGELFFGEGSRLTVL.

This clonotype appeared many times. V usage is TRBV19 and J usage is TRBJ2-7; D gene uncertain. CDR1 is LNHDA, CDR2 SQIVND, per germline (reference sequence). V lost 9 bases to trimming and J lost 2 bases, with 11 bases between them. The CDR3 has 12 amino acids. CDR3 nucleotide sequence: TGTGCCAGCGGGTCGGGTCCCTACGAGCAGTACTTC. It is translated as CASGSGPYEQYF.

This clonotype was detected ten times or more. This sequence joins TRBV4-3 and TRBJ2-2; TRBD2 matches at 7 bases. Losses at the gene ends were 0 bases for V and 5 bases for J; bases not matched to a gene: 9. CDR3 length: 17 amino acids. Germline CDR1 and CDR2: LGHNA and YSLEER. This chain's CDR3 is CASSQDSSSGATGELFF. DNA of the CDR3: TGCGCCAGCAGCCAAGATTCCTCCAGCGGGGCTACCGGGGAGCTGTTTTTT.

The chain recombines TRBV15 with TRBJ2-4; no reliable D call. This CDR3 is built from 13 residues. Germline CDR1 reads LNHNV; CDR2 reads YYDKDF (reference sequence). The germline V and J ends were trimmed by 8 bases and 5 bases, with 13 bases remaining between them. The CDR3 DNA follows: TGTGCCACCTCCACAGAACTGGAAAACATTCAGTACTTC. This translates into CATSTELENIQYF.

This clonotype was detected many times. This sequence joins TRBV24-1 and TRBJ2-2, with D unclear. The V gene's germline CDR1 is KGHDR and CDR2 SFDVKD. Trimming cost V 0 bases and J 3 bases, with 7 bases left between them. The CDR3 is 15 amino acids. CDR3: CATSDLSLDTGELFF. DNA for the CDR3: TGTGCCACCAGTGATTTGTCCCTCGACACCGGGGAGCTGTTTTTT.

This clonotype has a handful of counts. This chain uses TRBV19 with TRBJ2-1, with a weak D call TRBD2 (5 bases). V gave up 5 bases and J gave up 4 bases, with 21 bases separating them. Per the germline V gene, CDR1 is LNHDA and CDR2 is SQIVND (reference sequence). The CDR3 is 17 amino acids. Written as DNA, the CDR3 is TGTGCCAGTAGTGTCCAAGGAGGCGCCGCCCCATACAATGAGCAGTTCTTC. Translated: CASSVQGGAAPYNEQFF.

Comment on this clonotype: A much larger clone is a single base away; this may be a read error. The chain links TRBV7-2 to TRBJ2-7; D is perhaps TRBD1 (7 bases). Per germline, CDR1 SGHTA and CDR2 FQGNSA. The CDR3 sequence is 15 residues long. The V end lost 5 bases, the J end lost 3 bases, and 17 bases lay between the germline ends. Here the CDR3 DNA reads TGTGCCAGCAGCCTGTTGACAGGGACTCACTACGAGCAGTACTTC. It specifies CASSLLTGTHYEQYF.

This clonotype has just a few counts. This chain links TRBV11-2 with TRBJ2-1; 9 nucleotides agree with TRBD2. V gave up 1 base and J gave up 2 bases; unmatched junction bases: 0. Per the germline V gene, CDR1 is SGHAT and CDR2 is FQNNGV. The CDR3 contains 15 residues. This CDR3 reads CASSLGLAAYNEQFF. The DNA of the CDR3 is TGTGCCAGCAGCTTAGGACTAGCGGCCTACAATGAGCAGTTCTTC.

This clonotype was detected a few times. In DNA form, the CDR3 reads TGTGCCAGTTCTCCCGGGACAGGGGCCAATCAGCCCCAGCATTTT. This sequence encodes CASSPGTGANQPQHF. The chain links TRBV27 to TRBJ1-5; 10 bases map to TRBD1. The CDR3 totals 15 residues. V lost 9 bases, J lost 3 bases, and 8 bases stayed unmatched. Germline CDR1 MNHEY, CDR2 SMNVEV (reference sequence).

Note on this clonotype: The junction shows a germline mismatch at one end, possibly a read error. The V and J genes are TRBV12-3 or TRBV12-4 and TRBJ2-2; D may correspond to TRBD1 or TRBD2 (5 bases each). This CDR3 is built from 15 residues. In DNA, the CDR3 is TGTTCCAGCAGTTACCTTGACCTTGGGACCGGGCAGCTGTTTTTT. Amino acid sequence: CSSSYLDLGTGQLFF.

This clonotype was picked up many times. The chain couples TRBV13 to TRBJ2-1; unclear D gene. The germline gives CDR1 PRHDT, CDR2 FYEKMQ (reference sequence). V dropped 0 bases and J dropped 0 bases, with 6 bases sitting between them. CDR3 length equals 15 residues. The CDR3 protein is CASSLGRVSYNEQFF. As DNA, the CDR3 is TGTGCCAGCAGCTTAGGACGGGTCTCCTACAATGAGCAGTTCTTC. Variable domain in full (rest from reference TRBV13 and TRBJ2-1): AAGVIQSPRHLIKEKRETATLKCYPIPRHDTVYWYQQGPGQDPQFLISFYEKMQSDKGSIPDRFSAQQFSDYHSELNMSSLELGDSALYFCASSLGRVSYNEQFFGPGTRLTVL.

In the case of this clonotype: One junction end disagrees with the germline gene, perhaps due to a read error. V and J are TRBV4-3 and TRBJ2-1; 11 bases agree with TRBD1. The CDR3 totals 15 residues. Germline V gives CDR1 LGHNA, CDR2 YSLEER. The chain's CDR3 is CASSQDGQGAGEQSF. CDR3 coding DNA: TGCGCCAGCAGCCAAGACGGACAGGGGGCAGGTGAGCAGTCCTTC.

As to this clonotype: At one of its ends the junction is not consistent with the germline gene, which may arise from a read error. The rearrangement uses TRBV13 and TRBJ2-3; 8 positions match TRBD2. This CDR3 spans 16 amino acids. From germline, CDR1 is PRHDT and CDR2 FYEKMQ (reference sequence). The DNA of the CDR3 is TGTGCCAGCAGCTTGGGGCTAGCGGGCACCACAGGTACGCAGTATTTT. It codes for CASSLGLAGTTGTQYF. The entire variable domain, with the rest obtained from reference TRBV13 and TRBJ2-3, is as follows: AAGVIQSPRHLIKEKRETATLKCYPIPRHDTVYWYQQGPGQDPQFLISFYEKMQSDKGSIPDRFSAQQFSDYHSELNMSSLELGDSALYFCASSLGLAGTTGTQYFGPGTRLTVL.

To note about this clonotype: This likely comes from a read error, as the CDR3 has no conserved phenylalanine or tryptophan at its end. The rearrangement uses TRBV6-2 or TRBV6-3 and TRBJ2-7; D is uncertain. The V end lost 5 bases, the J end lost 4 bases, and 9 bases lay between the germline ends. Germline-derived CDR1 and CDR2 are MNHEY and SVGEGT. The CDR3 is 12 amino acids. The CDR3 bases are TGTGCCAGCAGTAAGCCAGGATACGAGCAGTACATC. The encoded protein is CASSKPGYEQYI.

This clonotype was found a few times. The V and J genes are TRBV20-1 and TRBJ2-7, with 8 bases lining up with TRBD1. The V gene's germline CDR1 is DFQATT and CDR2 SNEGSKA (reference sequence). The junction had 5 bases not matched to a gene; V was cut back by 4 bases and J by 3 bases. The CDR3 has 13 amino acids. In DNA form, the CDR3 reads TGCAGTGCTACTACTGGACAGGGCTACGAGCAGTACTTC. As protein: CSATTGQGYEQYF.

A word on this clonotype: This sequence may be a read error, since a much larger clone differs from it by one base. The gene calls are TRBV7-9 and TRBJ1-2; D remains unclear. V shed 8 bases and J shed 4 bases, with 17 bases lying between them. CDR3 length: 14 amino acids. Germline lookup yields CDR1 SEHNR and CDR2 FQNEAQ (reference sequence). In DNA, the CDR3 is TGTGCCAGCCACAGTGGGTACGGGTCCTATGGCTACACCTTC. Amino acid sequence: CASHSGYGSYGYTF. Combining the CDR3 with reference TRBV7-9 and TRBJ1-2 gives the whole variable domain DTGVSQNPRHKITKRGQNVTFRCDPISEHNRLYWYRQTLGQGPEFLTYFQNEAQLEKSRLLSDRFSAERPKGSFSTLEIQRTEQGDSAMYLCASHSGYGSYGYTFGSGTRLTVV.

The J gene is TRBJ1-1, the V gene TRBV28; D may be TRBD1 (6 bases). This CDR3 is built from 15 residues. In germline, CDR1 is MDHEN, CDR2 SYDVKM. V shed 7 bases and J shed 5 bases, with 20 bases lying between them. CDR3 coding DNA: TGTGCCAGCACCCCTCTCCTCACAGGGCGGACTGAAGCTTTCTTT. Translated: CASTPLLTGRTEAFF.

This clonotype appeared a single time. The rearrangement uses TRBV7-6 and TRBJ2-1, with D uncertain. This CDR3 has 12 amino acids. The V end lost 1 base, the J end lost 6 bases, and 4 bases lay between the germline ends. Germline values: CDR1 SGHVS, CDR2 FNYEAQ. The DNA for the CDR3 is TGTGCCAGCAGCTTAGAAAGCAATGAGCAGTTCTTC. Amino acid sequence: CASSLESNEQFF. Using reference TRBV7-6 and TRBJ2-1 for the parts outside the CDR3, the full variable domain is GAGVSQSPRYKVTKRGQDVALRCDPISGHVSLYWYRQALGQGPEFLTYFNYEAQQDKSGLPNDRFSAERPEGSISTLTIQRTEQRDSAMYRCASSLESNEQFFGPGTRLTVL.

As concerns this clonotype: A much larger clone lies one base from this, so it may be a read error. The CDR3 ends on some other residue instead of the conserved phenylalanine or tryptophan, so this is likely a read error. The chain has TRBV4-1 and TRBJ2-7; D may be TRBD2 (5 bases). With 0 bases removed from V and 3 bases from J, the gap between germline ends came to 9 bases. Germline values: CDR1 MGHRA, CDR2 YSYEKL. The CDR3 covers 14 residues. DNA of the CDR3: TGCGCCAGCAGCCAAGACGGAGACTACTACGAGCAGTACCTC. It translates to CASSQDGDYYEQYL.

In this sample, this clonotype turned up a few times. The rearrangement uses TRBV6-2 or TRBV6-3 and TRBJ2-6; D gene uncertain. CDR3 length: 13 residues. Trimming took 2 bases from V and 12 from J, leaving 11 bases between them. The germline V gene encodes CDR1 MNHEY and CDR2 SVGEGT. DNA of the CDR3: TGTGCCAGCAGTTACCCGCTCGAGGTCGTCCTGACTTTC. Translation gives CASSYPLEVVLTF.

This clonotype was observed a few times. This chain links TRBV7-9 with TRBJ2-2; D is ambiguous. The CDR3 is 13 residues long. Germline CDR1 is SEHNR and CDR2 is FQNEAQ (reference sequence). Trimming removed 4 bases from V and 4 bases from J, with 7 bases in between. DNA for the CDR3: TGTGCCAGCAGCTCGGAAATCACCGGGGAGCTGTTTTTT. Translation gives CASSSEITGELFF.

This clonotype was found many times. The chain joins TRBV4-3 to TRBJ1-2; D is ambiguous. The CDR3 extends over 16 amino acids. V was shortened by 3 bases and J by 3 bases, with 17 bases between the two germline ends. Germline CDR1 reads LGHNA; CDR2 reads YSLEER. CDR3 nucleotide sequence: TGCGCCAGCAGCCATTCCCATGAAGGATTATACTATGGCTACACCTTC. Translation gives CASSHSHEGLYYGYTF.